The rows below give T cell receptor beta chains drawn from one sample of a study of control samples from healthy donors and cancer patients. Sequencing was performed with immunoSEQ multiplex PCR; in TCRdb, only in-frame clones are kept and a portion is missing. The sample has tens of thousands of clones, 85% to 95% seen once. Sequencing was carried out using blood. The origin of the receptors is a woman in her thirties in good health. The CDR3 runs from the conserved cysteine through the conserved F or W. Fields, in order: D gene, V gene, clone size, J gene, CDR3 DNA, CDR3 protein. D genes are given only for firm matches. Clone size, where shown, is once, few, many, or a class for clones that have expanded.

.	TRBV27	.	TRBJ1-6	TGTGCCAGCGGAAACTATAATTCACCCCTCCACTTT	CASGNYNSPLHF
.	TRBV6-1	.	TRBJ2-3	TGTGCCAGCAGTGAAACCCAGACAGGAGGGAGGGATACGCAGTATTTT	CASSETQTGGRDTQYF
TRBD1	TRBV9	few	TRBJ1-6	TGTGCCAGCAGCCCACAGGGGGCTGGTTCACCCCTCCACTTT	CASSPQGAGSPLHF
TRBD1	TRBV10-3	.	TRBJ1-2	TGTGCCATCAGTGAGTCGACGACAGGGACTCAATATGGCTACACCTTC	CAISESTTGTQYGYTF
.	TRBV4-1	once	TRBJ2-2	TGCGCCAGCAGCCTGGGCACTAACACCGGGGAGCTGTTTTTT	CASSLGTNTGELFF
.	TRBV18	.	TRBJ1-1	TGTGCCAGCTCACCACGGGGTGTAGGGAAGAACACTGAAGCTTTCTTT	CASSPRGVGKNTEAFF
.	TRBV5-1	.	TRBJ1-1	TGCGCCAGCAGCGTTTTGGGCCCTGAAGCTTTCTTT	CASSVLGPEAFF
.	TRBV25-1	.	TRBJ2-2	TGTGCCAGCAGTGAGATGCTGGGGGAGCTGTTTTTT	CASSEMLGELFF
.	TRBV10-3	.	TRBJ1-2	TGTGCCACCTGGGAGCCAGCTAACTATGGCTACACCTTC	CATWEPANYGYTF
TRBD2	TRBV3-1/TRBV3-2	.	TRBJ2-7	TGTGCCAGCAGCCCTAGCGGGGTAAAAGAGCAGTACTTC	CASSPSGVKEQYF
TRBD1	TRBV6-1	.	TRBJ1-6	TGTGCCAGCAGTGAAGGGGGACAGCCCTCCCTCCACTTT	CASSEGGQPSLHF
.	TRBV19	.	TRBJ1-1	TGTGCCAGTAGTATGTGGAACACTGAAGCTTTCTTT	CASSMWNTEAFF
.	TRBV6-5	.	TRBJ1-2	TGTGCCAGCGGGCGGGGGATAAGTGGCTACACCTTC	CASGRGISGYTF
TRBD1	TRBV6-6	.	TRBJ1-4	TGTGCCAGCAGTTACCCGGGACAGGGCAATGAAAAACTGTTTTTT	CASSYPGQGNEKLFF
.	TRBV28	.	TRBJ2-2	TGTGCCAGCAGCCGCTTAACTCTGCCCGGGGAGCTGTTTTTT	CASSRLTLPGELFF
TRBD2	TRBV28	once	TRBJ2-4	TGTGCCAGCAGTCACCAGATGATCGGGGGGGCATTGGCCAAAAACATTCAGTACTTC	CASSHQMIGGALAKNIQYF
.	TRBV19	.	TRBJ1-1	TGTGCCAGTAGTTCGTGGGAGGGCACTGAAGCTTTCTTT	CASSSWEGTEAFF
.	TRBV5-4	.	TRBJ2-7	TGTGCCAGCAGCTCCTCCGCACAGGCCGCATCCTACGAGCAGTACTTC	CASSSSAQAASYEQYF
TRBD1	TRBV28	.	TRBJ1-4	TGTGCCAGCAGTACGAGACAGGGGCTTAATGAAAAACTGTTTTTT	CASSTRQGLNEKLFF
.	TRBV12-3/TRBV12-4	.	TRBJ1-4	TGTGCCAGCAGTTCCCGAGGGGGAAAACTGTTTTTT	CASSSRGGKLFF
.	TRBV30	.	TRBJ2-7	TGTGCCTGGAGTGTACCAGGGTTCGAGCAGTACTTC	CAWSVPGFEQYF
.	TRBV6-2/TRBV6-3	once	TRBJ2-7	TGTGCCAGCAGTTACGTGGCGGGCGAGCAGTACTTC	CASSYVAGEQYF
.	TRBV2	few	TRBJ2-3	TGTGCCAGCAGCCACACAGATACGCAGTATTTT	CASSHTDTQYF
.	TRBV5-1	.	TRBJ1-4	TGCGCCAGCAGCTTGGACACAACTAATGAAAAACTGTTTTTT	CASSLDTTNEKLFF
.	TRBV19	.	TRBJ1-6	TGTGCCAGTAGTATAGATCAGCGGGGGATTAATTCACCCCTCCACTTT	CASSIDQRGINSPLHF
TRBD1	TRBV4-1	.	TRBJ2-2	TGCGCCAGCAGCCAGATAACAGGGGGCGACAAGTACACCGGGGAGCTGTTTTTT	CASSQITGGDKYTGELFF
TRBD1	TRBV6-1	.	TRBJ2-2	TGTGCCAGCAGTGAAATTGGACAGGGGATCACCGGGGAGCTGTTTTTT	CASSEIGQGITGELFF
.	TRBV6-5	.	TRBJ1-4	TGTGCCAGCAGTAGGAGGGGCCGCGAGGAAAAACTGTTTTTT	CASSRRGREEKLFF
.	TRBV7-6	once	TRBJ2-1	TGTGCCAGCAGCCTAAGTTTTAGCTCCTACAATGAGCAGTTCTTC	CASSLSFSSYNEQFF
TRBD1	TRBV28	.	TRBJ1-3	TGTGCCAGCAGTATGACAGGGGCCCCGTCTGGAAACACCATATATTTT	CASSMTGAPSGNTIYF
.	TRBV24-1	.	TRBJ2-2	TGTGCCACCTCTAAGGGGAGTGAGACCGGGGAGCTGTTTTTT	CATSKGSETGELFF
.	TRBV19	.	TRBJ2-1	TGTGCCAGTAGTTTCCAATTCGCTGGAAATGAGCAGTTCTTC	CASSFQFAGNEQFF
.	TRBV7-8	.	TRBJ2-1	TGTGCCAGCAGCGAACGGGAGAGCTACGACAATGAGCAGTTCTTC	CASSERESYDNEQFF
.	TRBV7-9	.	TRBJ1-2	TGTGCCAGCAGCTCCCGGGCAGGGGCCTCCCTTAACTTC	CASSSRAGASLNF
TRBD2	TRBV7-3	.	TRBJ2-1	TGTGCCAGCAGCTTAGGGCCTAGCGGTTACAATGAGCAGTTCTTC	CASSLGPSGYNEQFF
.	TRBV19	.	TRBJ1-1	TGTGCCAGTAGTTCCCTTTTTAAGACGAACACTGAAGCTTTCTTT	CASSSLFKTNTEAFF
.	TRBV28	.	TRBJ1-5	TGTGCCAGCAGTTTCACTGGGACTTACAATCAGCCCCAGCATTTT	CASSFTGTYNQPQHF
TRBD2	TRBV11-2	.	TRBJ2-3	TGTGCCAGCAGCTTTCGGGGACTAGACGCAGATACGCAGTATTTT	CASSFRGLDADTQYF
.	TRBV6-6	.	TRBJ1-6	TGTGCCAGCAGCCTCGGGGGGGGAGCTGGTAATTCACCCCTCCACTTT	CASSLGGGAGNSPLHF
.	TRBV3-1/TRBV3-2	.	TRBJ2-3	TGTGCCAGCAGCCATAACACAGATACGCAGTATTTT	CASSHNTDTQYF
.	TRBV29-1	.	TRBJ1-1	TGCAGCGTTGTTCAGGGTTCGGACACTGAAGCTTTCTTT	CSVVQGSDTEAFF
TRBD2	TRBV28	.	TRBJ2-1	TGTGCCAGCAGCCCCCCCACTAGCGGGGGGGTTGAGCAGTTCTTC	CASSPPTSGGVEQFF
.	TRBV7-8	.	TRBJ1-3	TGTGCCAGCAGCTTAGCCAGGGCGGGGAAGAGAAACACCATATATTTT	CASSLARAGKRNTIYF
.	TRBV19	.	TRBJ1-3	TGTGCCAGTAGTAACTCCCGACAGAGAACCTCTGGAAACACCATATATTTT	CASSNSRQRTSGNTIYF
.	TRBV9	.	TRBJ2-3	TGTGCCAGCAGCGCCGCTAGCACAGATACGCAGTATTTT	CASSAASTDTQYF
.	TRBV28	.	TRBJ1-6	TGTGCCAGCATGGGCAATTCACCCCTCCACTTT	CASMGNSPLHF
.	TRBV19	once	TRBJ1-6	TGTGCCAGTAGTATCCAGGGACTGTGGAATTCACCCCTCCACTTT	CASSIQGLWNSPLHF
.	TRBV5-5	.	TRBJ1-2	TGTGCCAGCAGCTTGAAAGCTCGGGTCGGCTACACCTTC	CASSLKARVGYTF
TRBD1	TRBV28	.	TRBJ1-1	TGTGCCAGCAGTCGACGAAACAGGGGAAATGAAGCTTTCTTT	CASSRRNRGNEAFF
TRBD2	TRBV2	.	TRBJ2-5	TGTGCCAGCAGTGGGATAGCGGGATCGCAAGAGACCCAGTACTTC	CASSGIAGSQETQYF
.	TRBV29-1	.	TRBJ1-2	TGCAGCGTCGAGGACCTGAGGGAAGACTATGGCTACACCTTC	CSVEDLREDYGYTF
TRBD2	TRBV10-1	.	TRBJ2-1	TGCGCCAGCAGTGAGGGTCGGACTAGCGGTTTAAATGAGCAGTTCTTC	CASSEGRTSGLNEQFF
.	TRBV27	.	TRBJ1-2	TGTGCCAGCAGTCCCAGGAAAAACTATGGCTACACCTTC	CASSPRKNYGYTF